Reported below is one T cell receptor (beta chain). The data derive from a study of shared clonotypes between healthy human individuals. Per the study methods: With immunoSEQ giving junction-only sequences and no quality scores, filtering differed. Assay used: immunoSEQ multiplex PCR; TCRdb lists only in-frame clones, some missing. V, J and clone size were drawn from that table, and D and trimming were deduced from the DNA. The sample has 2 million to 2.5 million clones, roughly 93% seen once. The CDR3 extends over 12 amino acids. V was clipped by 6 bases and J by 8 bases; unmatched bases: 5. CDR1 is SNHLY and CDR2 is FYNNEI in the germline V gene.

Sequenced: naive CD4+ T cells from PBMCs. As to subset: CD45RA+ positively selected. This rearrangement joins TRBV2 to TRBJ1-2; 8 bases fit TRBD1. The sequence was obtained from a man in his late teens or twenties in good health. Some clones in this sample may be carry-over from other donors' samples. The CDR3 DNA reads as TGTGCCAGCAGCCAGGGGGCGGTCGGCTACACCTTC. Translation: CASSQGAVGYTF.